The entry below gives a single TCR beta chain sequence along with its context. The V and J ends lost 4 bases and 4 bases respectively, with 16 bases between them. CDR3 size: 15 residues. Germline CDR1 LGHDT, CDR2 YNNKEL (reference sequence). Here immunoSEQ multiplex PCR was the method, and the copy in TCRdb shows in-frame clones only, minus some. This table has about 60,000 clones, 90% appearing once. This entry is derived from a study of control samples from healthy donors and cancer patients. Sequenced material: PBMCs. The chain is built from TRBV3-1 (or the pseudogene TRBV3-2) and TRBJ1-2; D remains unclear. This sequence originates from a woman aged 50 to 65 with colorectal cancer. DNA for the CDR3: TGTGCCAGCAGCCGTAACCTTATAGAGGGCTATGGCTACACCTTC. Protein sequence: CASSRNLIEGYGYTF.